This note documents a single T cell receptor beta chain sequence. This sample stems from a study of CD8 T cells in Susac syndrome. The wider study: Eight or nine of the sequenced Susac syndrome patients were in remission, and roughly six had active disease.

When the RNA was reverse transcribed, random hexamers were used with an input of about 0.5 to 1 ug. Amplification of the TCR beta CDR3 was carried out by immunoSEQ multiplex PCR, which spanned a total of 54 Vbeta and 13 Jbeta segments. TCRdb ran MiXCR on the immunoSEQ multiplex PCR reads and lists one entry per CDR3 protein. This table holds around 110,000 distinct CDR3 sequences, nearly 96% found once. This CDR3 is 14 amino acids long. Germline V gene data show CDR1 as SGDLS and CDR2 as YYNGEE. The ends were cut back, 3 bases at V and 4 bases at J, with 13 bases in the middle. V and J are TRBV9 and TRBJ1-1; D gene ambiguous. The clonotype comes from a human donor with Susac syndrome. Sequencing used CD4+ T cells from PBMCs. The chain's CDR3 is CASSARSLGTEAFF. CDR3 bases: TGTGCCAGCAGCGCCCGGAGCCTCGGCACTGAAGCTTTCTTT.